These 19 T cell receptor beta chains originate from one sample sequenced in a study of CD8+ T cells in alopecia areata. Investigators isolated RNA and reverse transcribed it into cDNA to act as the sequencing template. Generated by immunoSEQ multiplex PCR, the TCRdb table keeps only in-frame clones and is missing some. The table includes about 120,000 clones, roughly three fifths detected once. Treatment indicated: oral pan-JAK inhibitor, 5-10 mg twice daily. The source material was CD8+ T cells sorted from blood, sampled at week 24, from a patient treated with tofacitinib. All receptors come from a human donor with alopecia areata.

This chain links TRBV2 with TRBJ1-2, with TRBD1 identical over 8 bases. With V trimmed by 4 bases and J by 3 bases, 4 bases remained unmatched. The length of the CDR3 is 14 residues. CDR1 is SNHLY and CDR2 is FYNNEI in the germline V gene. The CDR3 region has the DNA TGTGCCAGCAGTGGCGGGACAGGATACTATGGCTACACCTTC. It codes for CASSGGTGYYGYTF.

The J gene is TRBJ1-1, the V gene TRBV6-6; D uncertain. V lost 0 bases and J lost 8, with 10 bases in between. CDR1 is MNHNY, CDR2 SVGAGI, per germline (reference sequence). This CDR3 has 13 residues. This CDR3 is CASSYSSLGEAFF. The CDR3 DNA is TGTGCCAGCAGTTACTCGAGTCTCGGCGAAGCTTTCTTT.

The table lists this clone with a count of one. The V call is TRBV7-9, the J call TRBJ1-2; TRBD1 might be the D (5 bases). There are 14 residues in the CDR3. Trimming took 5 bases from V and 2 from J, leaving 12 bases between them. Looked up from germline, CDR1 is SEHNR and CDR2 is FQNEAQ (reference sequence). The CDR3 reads CASSELGPNYGYTF. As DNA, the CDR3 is TGTGCCAGCAGCGAACTGGGACCGAACTATGGCTACACCTTC. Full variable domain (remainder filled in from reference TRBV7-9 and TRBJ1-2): DTGVSQNPRHKITKRGQNVTFRCDPISEHNRLYWYRQTLGQGPEFLTYFQNEAQLEKSRLLSDRFSAERPKGSFSTLEIQRTEQGDSAMYLCASSELGPNYGYTFGSGTRLTVV.

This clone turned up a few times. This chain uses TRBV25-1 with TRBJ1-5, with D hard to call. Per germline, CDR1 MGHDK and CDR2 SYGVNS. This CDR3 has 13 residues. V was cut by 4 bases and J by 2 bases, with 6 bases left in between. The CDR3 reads CASSGGGNQPQHF. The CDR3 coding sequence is TGTGCCAGCAGTGGCGGGGGCAATCAGCCCCAGCATTTT. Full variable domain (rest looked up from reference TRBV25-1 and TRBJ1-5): EADIYQTPRYLVIGTGKKITLECSQTMGHDKMYWYQQDPGMELHLIHYSYGVNSTEKGDLSSESTVSRIRTEHFPLTLESARPSHTSQYLCASSGGGNQPQHFGDGTRLSIL.

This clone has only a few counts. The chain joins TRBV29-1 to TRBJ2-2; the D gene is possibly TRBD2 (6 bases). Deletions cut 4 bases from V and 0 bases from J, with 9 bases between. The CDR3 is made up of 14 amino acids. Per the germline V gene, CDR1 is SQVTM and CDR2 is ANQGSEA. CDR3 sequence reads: CSVVGGANTGELFF. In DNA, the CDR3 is TGCAGCGTTGTCGGAGGGGCGAACACCGGGGAGCTGTTTTTT.

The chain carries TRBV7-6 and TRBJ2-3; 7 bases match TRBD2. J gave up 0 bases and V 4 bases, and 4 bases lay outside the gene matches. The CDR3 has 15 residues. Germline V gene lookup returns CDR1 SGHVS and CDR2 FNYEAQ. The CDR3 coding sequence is TGTGCCAGCAGCTCGACTAGCAAGAGCACAGATACGCAGTATTTT. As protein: CASSSTSKSTDTQYF.

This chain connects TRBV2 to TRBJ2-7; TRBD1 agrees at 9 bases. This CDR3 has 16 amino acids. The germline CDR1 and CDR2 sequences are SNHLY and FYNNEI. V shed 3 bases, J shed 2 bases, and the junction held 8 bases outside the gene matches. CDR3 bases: TGTGCCAGCAGTGAGGACAGGACAGGGGTCGCCTACGAGCAGTACTTC. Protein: CASSEDRTGVAYEQYF. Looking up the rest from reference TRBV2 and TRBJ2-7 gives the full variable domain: EPEVTQTPSHQVTQMGQEVILRCVPISNHLYFYWYRQILGQKVEFLVSFYNNEISEKSEIFDDQFSVERPDGSNFTLKIRSTKLEDSAMYFCASSEDRTGVAYEQYFGPGTRLTVT.

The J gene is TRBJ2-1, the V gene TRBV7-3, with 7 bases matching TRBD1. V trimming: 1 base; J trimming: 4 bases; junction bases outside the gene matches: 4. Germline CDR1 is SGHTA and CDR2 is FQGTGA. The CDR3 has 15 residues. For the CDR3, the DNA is TGTGCCAGCAGCTTAAGAGGGACAGTATACAATGAGCAGTTCTTC. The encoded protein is CASSLRGTVYNEQFF. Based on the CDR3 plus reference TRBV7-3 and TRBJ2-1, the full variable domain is GAGVSQTPSNKVTEKGKYVELRCDPISGHTALYWYRQSLGQGPEFLIYFQGTGAADDSGLPNDRFFAVRPEGSVSTLKIQRTERGDSAVYLCASSLRGTVYNEQFFGPGTRLTVL.

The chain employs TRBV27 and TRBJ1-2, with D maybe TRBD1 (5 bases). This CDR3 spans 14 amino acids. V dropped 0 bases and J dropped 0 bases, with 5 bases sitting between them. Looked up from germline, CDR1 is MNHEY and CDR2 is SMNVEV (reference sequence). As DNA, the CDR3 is TGTGCCAGCAGTTTATCGGGGGCTAACTATGGCTACACCTTC. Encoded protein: CASSLSGANYGYTF.

CDR3 region: CASSYGRGTGELFF. In nucleotides, the CDR3 is TGTGCCAGCAGTTACGGGAGAGGGACCGGGGAGCTGTTTTTT. V and J are TRBV6-5 and TRBJ2-2; weak D call: TRBD2 (5 bases). Per the germline V gene, CDR1 is MNHEY and CDR2 is SVGAGI. The V end was cut by 2 bases, the J end by 5 bases, with 9 bases between. The CDR3 is made up of 14 amino acids.

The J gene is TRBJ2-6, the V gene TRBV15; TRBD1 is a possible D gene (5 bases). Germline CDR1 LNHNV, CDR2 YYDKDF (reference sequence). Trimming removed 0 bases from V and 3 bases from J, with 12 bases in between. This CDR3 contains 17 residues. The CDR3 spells CATSRDTPQGGANVLTF. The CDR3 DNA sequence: TGTGCCACCAGCAGAGATACCCCTCAGGGTGGGGCCAACGTCCTGACTTTC.

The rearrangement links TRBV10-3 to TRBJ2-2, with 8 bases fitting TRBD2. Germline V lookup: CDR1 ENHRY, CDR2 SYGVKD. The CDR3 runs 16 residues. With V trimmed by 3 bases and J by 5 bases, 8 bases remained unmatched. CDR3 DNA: TGTGCCATCAGTGATCGTGAGCGGGGGCATACCGGGGAGCTGTTTTTT. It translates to CAISDRERGHTGELFF.

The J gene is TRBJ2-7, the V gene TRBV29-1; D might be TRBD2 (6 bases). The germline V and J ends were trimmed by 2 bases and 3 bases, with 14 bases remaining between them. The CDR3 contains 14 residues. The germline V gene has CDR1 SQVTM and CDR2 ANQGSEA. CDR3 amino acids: CSVEMGRGIYEQYF. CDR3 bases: TGCAGCGTTGAAATGGGACGGGGGATCTACGAGCAGTACTTC.

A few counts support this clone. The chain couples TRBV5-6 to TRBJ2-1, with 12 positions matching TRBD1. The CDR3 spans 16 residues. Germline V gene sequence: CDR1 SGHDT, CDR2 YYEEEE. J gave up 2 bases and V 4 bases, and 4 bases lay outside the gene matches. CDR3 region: CASSGRDRGPYNEQFF. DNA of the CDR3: TGTGCCAGCAGCGGCCGGGACAGGGGGCCCTACAATGAGCAGTTCTTC.

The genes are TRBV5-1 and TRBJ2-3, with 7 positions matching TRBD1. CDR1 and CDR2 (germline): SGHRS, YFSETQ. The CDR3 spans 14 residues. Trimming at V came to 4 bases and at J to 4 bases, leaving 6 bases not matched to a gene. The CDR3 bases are TGCGCCAGCAGCCTGGGACAGTTCCCAGATACGCAGTATTTT. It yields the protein CASSLGQFPDTQYF. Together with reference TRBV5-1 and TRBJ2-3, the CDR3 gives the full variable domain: KAGVTQTPRYLIKTRGQQVTLSCSPISGHRSVSWYQQTPGQGLQFLFEYFSETQRNKGNFPGRFSGRQFSNSRSEMNVSTLELGDSALYLCASSLGQFPDTQYFGPGTRLTVL.

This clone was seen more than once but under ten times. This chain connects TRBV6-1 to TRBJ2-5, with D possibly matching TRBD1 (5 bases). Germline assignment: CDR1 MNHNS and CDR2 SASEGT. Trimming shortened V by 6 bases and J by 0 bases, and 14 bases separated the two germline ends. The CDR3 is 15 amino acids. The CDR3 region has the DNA TGTGCCAGCAGCCACCGCGGACACAACCAAGAGACCCAGTACTTC. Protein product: CASSHRGHNQETQYF.

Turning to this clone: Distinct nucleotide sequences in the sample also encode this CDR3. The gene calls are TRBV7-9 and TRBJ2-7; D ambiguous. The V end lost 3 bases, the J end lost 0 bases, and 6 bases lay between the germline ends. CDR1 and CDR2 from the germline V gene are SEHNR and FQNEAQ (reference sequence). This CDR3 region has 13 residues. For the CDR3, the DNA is TGTGCCAGCAGCTTGTCGAGCTCCTACGAGCAGTACTTC. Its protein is CASSLSSSYEQYF.

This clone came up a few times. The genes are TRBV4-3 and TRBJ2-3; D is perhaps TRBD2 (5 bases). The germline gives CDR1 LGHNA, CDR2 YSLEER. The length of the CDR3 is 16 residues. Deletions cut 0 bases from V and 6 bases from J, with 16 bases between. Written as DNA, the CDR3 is TGCGCCAGCAGCCAAGAGGGTTCAAGGTCGGGGGATACGCAGTATTTT. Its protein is CASSQEGSRSGDTQYF.

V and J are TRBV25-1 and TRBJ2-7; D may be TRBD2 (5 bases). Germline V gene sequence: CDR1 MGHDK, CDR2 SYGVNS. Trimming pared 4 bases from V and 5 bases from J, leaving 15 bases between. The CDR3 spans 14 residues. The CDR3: CASSGDFGENEQYF. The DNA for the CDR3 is TGTGCCAGCAGTGGGGATTTCGGGGAGAACGAGCAGTACTTC.